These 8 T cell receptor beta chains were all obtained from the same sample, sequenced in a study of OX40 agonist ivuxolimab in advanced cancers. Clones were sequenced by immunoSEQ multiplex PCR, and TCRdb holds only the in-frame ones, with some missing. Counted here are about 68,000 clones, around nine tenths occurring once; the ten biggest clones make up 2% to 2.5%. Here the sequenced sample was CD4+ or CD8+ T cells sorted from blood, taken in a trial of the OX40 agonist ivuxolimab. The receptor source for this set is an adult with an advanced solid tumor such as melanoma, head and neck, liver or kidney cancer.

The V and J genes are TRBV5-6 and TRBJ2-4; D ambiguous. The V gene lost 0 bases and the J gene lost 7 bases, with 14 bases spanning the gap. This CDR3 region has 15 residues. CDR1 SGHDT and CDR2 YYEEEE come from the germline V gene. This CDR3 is CASSLVETSHNIQYF. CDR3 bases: TGTGCCAGCAGCTTGGTTGAGACCTCCCACAACATTCAGTACTTC.

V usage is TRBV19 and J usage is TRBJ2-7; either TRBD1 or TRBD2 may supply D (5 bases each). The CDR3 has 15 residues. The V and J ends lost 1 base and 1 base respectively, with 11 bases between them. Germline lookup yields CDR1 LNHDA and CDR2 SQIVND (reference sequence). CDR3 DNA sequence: TGTGCCAGTAGTATAGGGGACCGATTTTCCTACGAGCAGTACTTC. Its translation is CASSIGDRFSYEQYF.

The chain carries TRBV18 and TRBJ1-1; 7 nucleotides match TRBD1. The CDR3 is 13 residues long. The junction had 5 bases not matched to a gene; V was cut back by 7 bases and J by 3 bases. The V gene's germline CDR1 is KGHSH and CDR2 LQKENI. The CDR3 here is CASLQGRDTEAFF. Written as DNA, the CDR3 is TGTGCCAGCTTACAGGGGCGGGACACTGAAGCTTTCTTT.

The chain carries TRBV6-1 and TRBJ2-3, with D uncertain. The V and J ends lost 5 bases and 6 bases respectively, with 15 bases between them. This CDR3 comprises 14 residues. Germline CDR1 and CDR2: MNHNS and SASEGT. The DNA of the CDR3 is TGTGCCAGCAGTCTAAGCGCCCAGCCCGATACGCAGTATTTT. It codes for CASSLSAQPDTQYF.

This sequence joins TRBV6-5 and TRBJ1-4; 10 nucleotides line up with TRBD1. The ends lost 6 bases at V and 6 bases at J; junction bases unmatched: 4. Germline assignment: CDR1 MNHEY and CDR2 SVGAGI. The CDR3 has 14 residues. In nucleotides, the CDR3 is TGTGCCAGCAGAGGGGGGACAGGGGATGAAAAACTGTTTTTT. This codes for CASRGGTGDEKLFF.

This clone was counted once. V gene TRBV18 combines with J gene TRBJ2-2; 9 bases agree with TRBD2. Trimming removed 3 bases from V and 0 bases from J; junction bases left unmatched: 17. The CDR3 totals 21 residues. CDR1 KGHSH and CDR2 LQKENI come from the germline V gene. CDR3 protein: CASSPTLVLAGSHSNTGELFF. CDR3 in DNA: TGTGCCAGCTCACCCACCCTTGTCCTAGCGGGGAGCCATTCGAACACCGGGGAGCTGTTTTTT.

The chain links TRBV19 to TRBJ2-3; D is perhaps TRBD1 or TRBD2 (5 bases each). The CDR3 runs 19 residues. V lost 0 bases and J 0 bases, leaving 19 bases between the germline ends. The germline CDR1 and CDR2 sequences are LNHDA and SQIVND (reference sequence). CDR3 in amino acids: CASSIDVPTGTASTDTQYF. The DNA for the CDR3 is TGTGCCAGTAGTATAGACGTCCCCACCGGGACGGCTAGCACAGATACGCAGTATTTT. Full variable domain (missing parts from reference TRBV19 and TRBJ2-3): DGGITQSPKYLFRKEGQNVTLSCEQNLNHDAMYWYRQDPGQGLRLIYYSQIVNDFQKGDIAEGYSVSREKKESFPLTVTSAQKNPTAFYLCASSIDVPTGTASTDTQYFGPGTRLTVL.

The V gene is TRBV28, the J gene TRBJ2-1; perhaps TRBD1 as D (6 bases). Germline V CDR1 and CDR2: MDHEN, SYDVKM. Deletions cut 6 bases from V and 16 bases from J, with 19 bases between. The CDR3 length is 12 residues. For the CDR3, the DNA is TGTGCCAGCAGCCCCTGGGAACAGGGTGGCTTCTTC. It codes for CASSPWEQGGFF.